These 9 T cell receptor beta chains were sequenced from one sample in a study of vaccination and CD4 T cells after COVID-19. Each CDR3 protein gets one entry after TCRdb re-called the PCR reads with MiXCR. The data contain 20,000 to 30,000 distinct CDR3 sequences, around 49% of them singletons. The sample was CD4+ T cells from blood, taken before SARS-CoV-2 vaccination. Receptors originate from a human donor who had recovered from COVID-19.

The chain employs TRBV10-3 and TRBJ1-2, with a weak D call TRBD1 (6 bases). CDR1 is ENHRY and CDR2 is SYGVKD in the germline V gene. The CDR3 contains 15 residues. V was shortened by 0 bases and J by 1 base, with 9 bases between the two germline ends. CDR3 amino acids: CAISESTGYNYGYTF. The CDR3 DNA sequence: TGTGCCATCAGTGAGTCGACAGGCTATAACTATGGCTACACCTTC.

The chain links TRBV19 to TRBJ1-2; D is uncertain. This CDR3 comprises 15 residues. Looked up from germline, CDR1 is LNHDA and CDR2 is SQIVND (reference sequence). The V end was cut by 1 base, the J end by 2 bases, with 11 bases between. Here the CDR3 DNA reads TGTGCCAGTAGTATAGGCTCGGGCGGGAACTATGGCTACACCTTC. Translation gives CASSIGSGGNYGYTF.

The V call is TRBV2, the J call TRBJ1-3; no clear D gene. V was cut by 2 bases and J by 0 bases, with 5 bases left in between. In germline, CDR1 is SNHLY, CDR2 FYNNEI. The CDR3 is 14 amino acids. This CDR3 reads CASSERYSGNTIYF. The CDR3 bases are TGTGCCAGCAGTGAACGGTACTCTGGAAACACCATATATTTT.

The V and J genes are TRBV6-1 and TRBJ2-1, with 12 bases matching TRBD2. Unmatched junction bases numbered 6, after V lost 7 bases and J lost 5 bases. CDR1 is MNHNS, CDR2 SASEGT, per germline. The CDR3 spans 15 residues. This CDR3 reads CASTDGLAGNNEQFF. In nucleotides, the CDR3 is TGTGCCAGCACCGACGGACTAGCGGGAAACAATGAGCAGTTCTTC.

The genes are TRBV7-8 and TRBJ2-7; the match to TRBD1 covers 9 bases. Germline V gene sequence: CDR1 SGHVS, CDR2 FQNEAQ. The CDR3 extends over 15 amino acids. The ends lost 3 bases at V and 3 bases at J; junction bases unmatched: 6. CDR3 sequence (DNA): TGTGCCAGCAGCTTTGGGGGACAGGGAAACTACGAGCAGTACTTC. Translated: CASSFGGQGNYEQYF.

V and J are TRBV29-1 and TRBJ2-1; D ambiguous. This CDR3 contains 11 residues. V was trimmed by 0 bases and J by 10 bases, leaving 7 bases between them. Germline values: CDR1 SQVTM, CDR2 ANQGSEA. Here the CDR3 reads CSVEESWEQFF. The CDR3 DNA reads as TGCAGCGTTGAAGAGAGCTGGGAGCAGTTCTTC.

The chain uses TRBV24-1 and TRBJ2-7, with a weak D call TRBD1 (6 bases). With 9 bases removed from V and 2 bases from J, the gap between germline ends came to 16 bases. This CDR3 comprises 14 residues. CDR1 and CDR2 from the germline V gene are KGHDR and SFDVKD. The CDR3 sequence is CATPHRDTTYEQYF. CDR3 in DNA: TGTGCCACCCCCCACCGGGACACTACCTACGAGCAGTACTTC.

The chain is built from TRBV7-9 and TRBJ2-7; D might be TRBD1 (6 bases). Germline V gene lookup returns CDR1 SEHNR and CDR2 FQNEAQ (reference sequence). CDR3 length equals 14 residues. The ends were cut back, 6 bases at V and 2 bases at J, with 14 bases in the middle. The CDR3 nucleotides are TGTGCCAGCAGTAGAGGGGGTCGCGCCTACGAGCAGTACTTC. Its translation is CASSRGGRAYEQYF.

This clonotype was observed once. The chain links TRBV11-3 to TRBJ2-2; 7 bases line up with TRBD2. This CDR3 is 17 amino acids long. The V gene end was trimmed by 0 bases and the J gene end by 5 bases; junction bases not matched to a gene: 9. Germline V gene data show CDR1 as SGHNT and CDR2 as YENEEA. The CDR3 DNA reads as TGTGCCAGCAGCTTAGACCCACCGGGACTATCGACCGGGGAGCTGTTTTTT. The encoded protein is CASSLDPPGLSTGELFF.